A selection of T cell receptor beta chains follows, all from one sample in a study of T cells in Graves' hyperthyroidism and ophthalmopathy. TCRdb itself ran the multiplex PCR reads through MiXCR, one entry per CDR3 protein. The table shows a few hundred thousand distinct CDR3 sequences, with roughly 15% occurring only once. What was sequenced was blood. These receptors were taken from a young woman with Graves' ophthalmopathy. The CDR3 runs from the conserved cysteine through the conserved F or W. D genes are given only for firm matches. Not all rows give a size; the values are once, few, many and, for expanded clones, a class.

cdr3_nt,cdr3_aa,d_call,j_call,clone_size,v_call
TGCAGCGTACCGGGGGGAGCCGCTGAAAACACCATATATTTT,CSVPGGAAENTIYF,.,TRBJ1-3,.,TRBV29-1
TGCAGTGCTAGCGGGGGGCCGAGCTCCTACGAGCAGTACTTC,CSASGGPSSYEQYF,.,TRBJ2-7,many,TRBV20-1
TGTGCCAGCAAATTTGGGGGGGGATCGGATAATTCACCCCTCCACTTT,CASKFGGGSDNSPLHF,.,TRBJ1-6,many,TRBV11-2
TGCAGTGCCGAACTTGTACAGGCGGGCAATCAGCCCCAGCATTTT,CSAELVQAGNQPQHF,.,TRBJ1-5,many,TRBV20-1
TGTGCCAGCAGCCGCGACAGGGCCAACACTGAAGCTTTCTTT,CASSRDRANTEAFF,TRBD1,TRBJ1-1,many,TRBV6-1
TGTGCCAGCAGGAGTCCCCCCGGGGGGGCAGAGACAGATACGCAGTATTTT,CASRSPPGGAETDTQYF,TRBD2,TRBJ2-3,few,TRBV7-2
TGTGCCAGCAGCTTAGTGGGGGATTTACAGGGGGCCTACGAGCAGTACTTC,CASSLVGDLQGAYEQYF,TRBD1,TRBJ2-7,many,TRBV7-2
TGTGCCAGCAGCCAAGCAGGGACGAACACTGAAGCTTTCTTT,CASSQAGTNTEAFF,.,TRBJ1-1,many,TRBV3-1
TGTGCCAGCAGCCAAGATAGGCTAGCGAACACCGGGGAGCTGTTTTTT,CASSQDRLANTGELFF,.,TRBJ2-2,.,TRBV3-1
TGCAGTGCTCCGACTAGCGGGGGGTCCCCGGAGGCCCAGTACTTC,CSAPTSGGSPEAQYF,TRBD2,TRBJ2-5,.,TRBV20-1
TGTGCCAGCGGAAAGCCTCCGGGGCGCAACACAGATACGCAGTATTTT,CASGKPPGRNTDTQYF,.,TRBJ2-3,.,TRBV28
TGTGCCAGCCACCGGGACAGGGGGCGGACTAATGAAAAACTGTTTTTT,CASHRDRGRTNEKLFF,TRBD1,TRBJ1-4,many,TRBV28
TGTGCCAGCAGTGAGACAGGGGTCGTGGGCTACGAGCAGTACTTC,CASSETGVVGYEQYF,TRBD1,TRBJ2-7,many,TRBV6-1
TGTGCCAGTAGTATTCCGGGGATTTCCTACAATGAGCAGTTCTTC,CASSIPGISYNEQFF,.,TRBJ2-1,.,TRBV19
TGTGCCAGCAGCTTTGACCCCCCGAGGCTAGCGGGGCGTTTTTACGAGCAGTACTTC,CASSFDPPRLAGRFYEQYF,TRBD2,TRBJ2-7,few,TRBV7-6
TGTGCCAGCAGCCCCACAAAGGAACTGACCCAGTACTTC,CASSPTKELTQYF,.,TRBJ2-5,.,TRBV5-4
TGTGCCAGCATCCACTCCCGAAGGCGGGGGATGGATGAGCAGTTCTTC,CASIHSRRRGMDEQFF,TRBD2,TRBJ2-1,many,TRBV11-2
TGTGCCAGCAGTCTCTCGACAGGGGGAAGCGAAAAACTGTTTTTT,CASSLSTGGSEKLFF,TRBD1,TRBJ1-4,many,TRBV27
TGCAGTGCTAGAGATGGACAGGGGGAAGAGACCCAGTACTTC,CSARDGQGEETQYF,TRBD1,TRBJ2-5,many,TRBV20-1
TGTGCCAGCAGGACAAGGTGGCAGAACACCGGGGAGCTGTTTTTT,CASRTRWQNTGELFF,.,TRBJ2-2,few,TRBV12-3/TRBV12-4
TGCAGTGCAACCGACACAGGTGCAACTAATGAAAAACTGTTTTTT,CSATDTGATNEKLFF,.,TRBJ1-4,many,TRBV20-1
TGTGCCAGTAGTCCCCGGCGTGTAGCGGGGGCCCAGGCAGATACGCAGTATTTT,CASSPRRVAGAQADTQYF,TRBD2,TRBJ2-3,.,TRBV19
TGTGCCAGCAGTTTATCCACCTCGACCTACGAGCAGTACTTC,CASSLSTSTYEQYF,.,TRBJ2-7,many,TRBV28
TGTGCCAGCAGCTTGGTGCGGAAACTAAGCACAGATACGCAGTATTTT,CASSLVRKLSTDTQYF,.,TRBJ2-3,many,TRBV5-8
TGTGCCAGCAGCGTTACTAGCGGGGGGGCCTCAGATACGCAGTATTTT,CASSVTSGGASDTQYF,TRBD2,TRBJ2-3,few,TRBV9
TGCAGTGCTAGAGGAGGGACAGCTAATCAGCCCCAGCATTTT,CSARGGTANQPQHF,TRBD1,TRBJ1-5,.,TRBV20-1
TGTGCCATCAGTGAGGCGTCAGGGCCATTGAACGAGCAGTACTTC,CAISEASGPLNEQYF,.,TRBJ2-7,.,TRBV10-3
TGCAGTGCTAGTTCCCTAGCGGGGGGAAAACCTCAGTTCTTC,CSASSLAGGKPQFF,TRBD2,TRBJ2-1,few,TRBV20-1
TGTGCCAGCAGCTTAATACGACAGGATGAGCAGTTCTTC,CASSLIRQDEQFF,.,TRBJ2-1,many,TRBV7-8
TGTGCCAGCAGCCGAACACCTTCTAATCAGCCCCAGCATTTT,CASSRTPSNQPQHF,.,TRBJ1-5,many,TRBV12-3/TRBV12-4
TGTGCCAGCAGCTCGCGGGACAGAAACACCGGGGAGCTGTTTTTT,CASSSRDRNTGELFF,.,TRBJ2-2,few,TRBV7-6
TGTGCCAGCAGCTTGGGTGGGACAGCACTGACCGGGGAGCTGTTTTTT,CASSLGGTALTGELFF,TRBD1,TRBJ2-2,many,TRBV5-6
TGCGCCAGCAGTAGGAGCAGTATGAACACTGAAGCTTTCTTT,CASSRSSMNTEAFF,.,TRBJ1-1,many,TRBV5-1
TGTGCCAGCAGTACCCTCCCCCTCCGGGAGCTGTTTTTT,CASSTLPLRELFF,.,TRBJ2-2,many,TRBV27
TGTGCCAGCAGTCGCAACTCCTACGAGCAGTACTTC,CASSRNSYEQYF,.,TRBJ2-7,.,TRBV12-3/TRBV12-4
TGTGCCAGCAGACAGACGGGGGGGCCTGAGGCCGGGGAGCTGTTTTTT,CASRQTGGPEAGELFF,TRBD2,TRBJ2-2,few,TRBV12-3/TRBV12-4
TGCGCCAGCAGCTTAACAGGGAATAGCTACGAGCAGTACTTC,CASSLTGNSYEQYF,.,TRBJ2-7,many,TRBV5-1
TGTGCCAGCAGTGGAAGTCTGGACGGAGATAATGAAAAACTGTTTTTT,CASSGSLDGDNEKLFF,.,TRBJ1-4,.,TRBV27
TGTGCCAGCAGCCCAGGCGGGAGGTGGGATGGCTACACCTTC,CASSPGGRWDGYTF,.,TRBJ1-2,few,TRBV7-9
TGCGCCAGCAGCTTGGAAAAGCCACCCTACGAGCAGTACTTC,CASSLEKPPYEQYF,.,TRBJ2-7,many,TRBV5-1
TGTGCCAGCAGCTCGTTAAGGACAGGTTCAAGGGCAGATACGCAGTATTTT,CASSSLRTGSRADTQYF,TRBD1,TRBJ2-3,many,TRBV7-2
TGCAGTGCTGGAACGGGACTAGCGGGGTCCGTAGTGCAGTTCTTC,CSAGTGLAGSVVQFF,TRBD2,TRBJ2-1,many,TRBV20-1
TGTGCCAGCACCCCGGGGACCCGACAGCACGATACGCAGTATTTT,CASTPGTRQHDTQYF,.,TRBJ2-3,few,TRBV12-3/TRBV12-4
TGCGCCAGCAGCCAATTTCAAAATGATGAGCAGTTCTTC,CASSQFQNDEQFF,.,TRBJ2-1,few,TRBV4-1
TGTGCCAGCAGCCGGACGGCAAATCAGCCCCAGCATTTT,CASSRTANQPQHF,.,TRBJ1-5,few,TRBV6-1
TGTGCCAGCAGCTTTCAGCTTTTGCTTCGTTCCCGCGATAATTCACCCCTCCACTTT,CASSFQLLLRSRDNSPLHF,.,TRBJ1-6,many,TRBV5-5
TGTGCCACCAGTGGCGCCGAACGGGGAGCTAACTATGGCTACACCTTC,CATSGAERGANYGYTF,.,TRBJ1-2,many,TRBV24-1
TGTGCCAGCAGCTTGAATCGGGGCTCCTACAATGAGCAGTTCTTC,CASSLNRGSYNEQFF,.,TRBJ2-1,.,TRBV7-2
TGTGCCAGTAAAGACAGGGGAAACTATGGCTACACCTTC,CASKDRGNYGYTF,TRBD1,TRBJ1-2,many,TRBV6-1
TGTGCCAGCAGTAGGACTAGTTTGGATGAGCAGTTCTTC,CASSRTSLDEQFF,TRBD2,TRBJ2-1,many,TRBV28
TGTGCCAGCAGACCTCCGGGACTAGCGGGGAGCTCCTACAATGAGCAGTTCTTC,CASRPPGLAGSSYNEQFF,TRBD2,TRBJ2-1,.,TRBV7-2
TGTGCCAGCAGGCTCTTTGACTCCTACGAGCAGTACTTC,CASRLFDSYEQYF,.,TRBJ2-7,many,TRBV28
TGTGCCAGCAGTTACTCGTCCGGGAACAATGAGCAGTTCTTC,CASSYSSGNNEQFF,.,TRBJ2-1,many,TRBV6-5
TGTGCCACGGGACAGGGCGCCGAGCAGTACTTC,CATGQGAEQYF,TRBD1,TRBJ2-7,many,TRBV30
TGTGCCAGCAGCCTTTACGGGGACACAGATACGCAGTATTTT,CASSLYGDTDTQYF,.,TRBJ2-3,few,TRBV12-3/TRBV12-4